Presented here are 32 T cell receptor beta chains from one specimen sequenced in a study of CD8+CD57+ T cells in acquired aplastic anemia. Investigators profiled TCR beta VDJ and CDR3 from genomic DNA template. In TCRdb, the reads were re-called with MiXCR into one record per CDR3 protein. Here the sample spans about 130,000 distinct CDR3 sequences, around 48% being singletons. Sequencing was carried out using sorted CD4+, CD8+, or CD8+CD57+ T cells (not recorded which) from PBMCs. The receptor source for this set is a human donor in good health, serving as a control.

The gene calls are TRBV29-1 and TRBJ2-6; D is perhaps TRBD1 (5 bases). V was trimmed by 6 bases and J by 4 bases, leaving 13 bases between them. The CDR3 length is 14 residues. Germline assignment: CDR1 SQVTM and CDR2 ANQGSEA. The chain's CDR3 is CSVRRWTGANVLTF. The CDR3 DNA sequence: TGCAGCGTGCGAAGATGGACAGGGGCCAACGTCCTGACTTTC.

This clonotype has more than one count but fewer than ten. The chain recombines TRBV24-1 with TRBJ2-5; no clear D gene. This CDR3 region has 12 residues. The V and J ends lost 4 bases and 5 bases respectively, with 7 bases between them. Germline V gives CDR1 KGHDR, CDR2 SFDVKD. Here the CDR3 reads CATSEGYETQYF. Here the CDR3 DNA reads TGTGCCACCAGTGAAGGATATGAGACCCAGTACTTC.

This clonotype was seen ten or more times. This sequence joins TRBV30 and TRBJ1-2; D remains ambiguous. Germline CDR1 GTSNPN, CDR2 SVGIG (reference sequence). V gave up 2 bases and J gave up 3 bases, with 7 bases separating them. This CDR3 is 12 amino acids long. The CDR3 sequence: CAWSSAYYGYTF. CDR3 in DNA: TGTGCCTGGAGTTCCGCCTACTATGGCTACACCTTC. The full variable domain, completed using reference TRBV30 and TRBJ1-2, is SQTIHQWPATLVQPVGSPLSLECTVEGTSNPNLYWYRQAAGRGLQLLFYSVGIGQISSEVPQNLSASRPQDRQFILSSKKLLLSDSGFYLCAWSSAYYGYTFGSGTRLTVV.

This clonotype was seen at least ten times. This CDR3 reads CASSPSGQPNYGYTF. In DNA form, the CDR3 reads TGTGCCAGCAGCCCCAGTGGACAGCCCAACTATGGCTACACCTTC. This chain connects TRBV7-9 to TRBJ1-2; D possibly corresponds to TRBD1 (6 bases). The V end was cut by 5 bases, the J end by 2 bases, with 15 bases between. CDR1 is SEHNR and CDR2 is FQNEAQ in the germline V gene (reference sequence). The CDR3 totals 15 residues. Variable domain in full (rest from reference TRBV7-9 and TRBJ1-2): DTGVSQNPRHKITKRGQNVTFRCDPISEHNRLYWYRQTLGQGPEFLTYFQNEAQLEKSRLLSDRFSAERPKGSFSTLEIQRTEQGDSAMYLCASSPSGQPNYGYTFGSGTRLTVV.

The chain combines TRBV6-5 with TRBJ1-4; maybe TRBD1 (6 bases). Trimming cost V 2 bases and J 7 bases, with 17 bases left between them. The CDR3 has 16 amino acids. The germline V gene encodes CDR1 MNHEY and CDR2 SVGAGI. CDR3 sequence (DNA): TGTGCCAGCAGTTACAATTACAGGGCCTATTTTGAAAAACTGTTTTTT. Protein sequence: CASSYNYRAYFEKLFF.

With regard to this clonotype: One junction end does not reproduce the germline sequence, and a read error may be involved. The chain combines TRBV7-7 with TRBJ2-5; 9 bases match TRBD2. CDR1 is SSHAT and CDR2 is FNYEAQ in the germline V gene (reference sequence). The CDR3 length is 15 residues. The CDR3 is CASSFRRGGQETQYF. As DNA, the CDR3 is TGTGCTAGCAGCTTCAGGCGGGGGGGTCAAGAGACCCAGTACTTC.

The CDR3 nucleotides read TGTGCCAGCAGACCGACAGGGACCTACGAGCAGTACTTC. It is translated as CASRPTGTYEQYF. The chain employs TRBV7-2 and TRBJ2-7; TRBD1 matches at 7 bases. This CDR3 is built from 13 residues. Per germline, CDR1 SGHTA and CDR2 FQGNSA. After removal of 6 bases from V and 2 bases from J, the junction contained 4 bases not matched to a gene.

The V call is TRBV7-2, the J call TRBJ2-1; 10 bases fit TRBD2. Germline V gene sequence: CDR1 SGHTA, CDR2 FQGNSA. With V trimmed by 6 bases and J by 8 bases, 7 bases remained unmatched. There are 14 residues in the CDR3. The CDR3 region has the DNA TGTGCCAGCAGATCAGCGGGGGGGCTCGATGAGCAGTTCTTC. Translation: CASRSAGGLDEQFF.

The chain carries TRBV10-3 and TRBJ1-5, with D unresolved. The V and J ends lost 6 bases and 1 base respectively, with 7 bases between them. The CDR3 loop spans 13 amino acids. The V gene's germline CDR1 is ENHRY and CDR2 SYGVKD. Written as DNA, the CDR3 is TGTGCCATCAGCGTTCAGAGCAATCAGCCCCAGCATTTT. It translates to CAISVQSNQPQHF.

This clonotype was recorded many times. This chain joins TRBV20-1 and TRBJ1-5; tentatively, D is TRBD1 (6 bases). This CDR3 contains 17 residues. Germline V gene data show CDR1 as DFQATT and CDR2 as SNEGSKA (reference sequence). V lost 0 bases and J lost 4, with 19 bases in between. The CDR3 region has the DNA TGCAGTGCTAGAGATCGAAGTTATTTACAGGGAAATCAGCCCCAGCATTTT. It yields the protein CSARDRSYLQGNQPQHF.

V and J are TRBV25-1 and TRBJ2-1, with 12 bases that match TRBD2. Per germline, CDR1 MGHDK and CDR2 SYGVNS. This CDR3 has 19 amino acids. V was clipped by 5 bases and J by 7 bases; unmatched bases: 18. CDR3 sequence: CASSYSGLAGGHFTNEQFF. The CDR3 DNA sequence: TGTGCCAGCAGTTACTCTGGCCTAGCGGGGGGGCACTTTACGAATGAGCAGTTCTTC.

Ten or more counts support this clonotype. The chain employs TRBV7-9 and TRBJ2-2, with a possible D match to TRBD1 (6 bases). The CDR3 sequence is 16 residues long. In germline, CDR1 is SEHNR, CDR2 FQNEAQ (reference sequence). Between the trimmed V and J ends, which lost 7 bases and 0 bases, there was a span of 15 bases. CDR3 nucleotides: TGTGCCAGCACCCCCCAGGGGCAAACGAACACCGGGGAGCTGTTTTTT. Translating it yields CASTPQGQTNTGELFF.

This chain uses TRBV19 with TRBJ1-5, with a tentative D call TRBD1 (5 bases). The CDR3 spans 14 residues. V was shortened by 7 bases and J by 9 bases, with 19 bases between the two germline ends. Germline CDR1 reads LNHDA; CDR2 reads SQIVND (reference sequence). The CDR3 loop is CASTLGGGGRPQHF. The DNA for the CDR3 is TGTGCCAGTACCCTAGGTGGGGGGGGTCGGCCCCAGCATTTT.

The count of this clonotype is one. The rearrangement uses TRBV2 and TRBJ2-7; D is perhaps TRBD1 (6 bases). The CDR3 extends over 15 amino acids. The germline V and J ends were trimmed by 6 bases and 3 bases, with 18 bases remaining between them. Germline V CDR1 and CDR2: SNHLY, FYNNEI. The CDR3 spells CASSLSFGQFYEQYF. DNA for the CDR3: TGTGCCAGCAGCTTGAGTTTCGGACAGTTCTACGAGCAGTACTTC.

At least ten counts were recorded for this clonotype. The rearrangement uses TRBV4-3 and TRBJ2-7; a weak D match, TRBD2 (5 bases). V was trimmed by 0 bases and J by 3 bases, leaving 15 bases between them. Germline values: CDR1 LGHNA, CDR2 YSLEER. The CDR3 is 16 amino acids. This CDR3 reads CASSQDYGRINYEQYF. Here the CDR3 DNA reads TGCGCCAGCAGCCAAGATTATGGGAGAATAAACTACGAGCAGTACTTC.

Many counts were recorded for this clonotype. Here the CDR3 reads CASSPWDSYYGYTF. In DNA, the CDR3 is TGTGCCAGCAGCCCCTGGGACAGCTACTATGGCTACACCTTC. V is TRBV3-1 and J is TRBJ1-2, with 7 positions matching TRBD1. Trimming at V came to 4 bases and at J to 3 bases, leaving 5 bases not matched to a gene. Germline V gene data show CDR1 as LGHDT and CDR2 as YNNKEL (reference sequence). CDR3 length: 14 residues.

This clonotype was counted ten times or more. The chain employs TRBV12-3 or TRBV12-4 and TRBJ2-3; possibly TRBD2 for D (5 bases). This CDR3 has 14 residues. Trimming removed 6 bases at V and 2 bases at J, with 12 bases between. The CDR3 region has the DNA TGTGCCAGCAGCGAGGGCCTAGCCACAGATACGCAGTATTTT. It yields the protein CASSEGLATDTQYF.

This clonotype was seen many times. The chain combines TRBV5-1 with TRBJ2-2; D gene uncertain. In germline, CDR1 is SGHRS, CDR2 YFSETQ. The CDR3 runs to 14 residues. V was cut by 2 bases and J by 5 bases, with 10 bases left in between. The CDR3 protein is CASSFAENTGELFF. As DNA, the CDR3 is TGCGCCAGCAGCTTCGCCGAAAATACCGGGGAGCTGTTTTTT.

The chain links TRBV2 to TRBJ1-5; D unclear. CDR3 length: 15 amino acids. Trimming cost V 2 bases and J 2 bases, with 10 bases left between them. From germline, CDR1 is SNHLY and CDR2 FYNNEI. CDR3 nucleotide sequence: TGTGCCAGCAGTGAATCGGGGAGGGGCAATCAGCCCCAGCATTTT. It yields the protein CASSESGRGNQPQHF.

The chain joins TRBV19 to TRBJ2-5; D not resolved. The germline V gene encodes CDR1 LNHDA and CDR2 SQIVND (reference sequence). The CDR3 length is 11 residues. V was cut by 3 bases and J by 4 bases, with 3 bases left in between. The CDR3, as DNA: TGTGCCAGTAGTATTGCAGAGACCCAGTACTTC. The encoded protein is CASSIAETQYF.

This clonotype was counted many times. The chain couples TRBV4-1 to TRBJ2-1; 8 nucleotides match TRBD2. V was pared by 0 bases and J by 2 bases, with 6 bases of the junction left unmatched. The CDR3 runs to 17 residues. Germline-derived CDR1 and CDR2 are MGHRA and YSYEKL. CDR3 nucleotide sequence: TGCGCCAGCAGCCAAGAGGCGGGGGGCCGCCCCTACAATGAGCAGTTCTTC. It is translated as CASSQEAGGRPYNEQFF.

This clonotype was seen at least ten times. V is TRBV20-1 and J is TRBJ2-2; D unresolved. Trimming stripped 6 bases from V and 6 bases from J, with 11 bases between. In germline, CDR1 is DFQATT, CDR2 SNEGSKA (reference sequence). The CDR3 runs to 12 residues. CDR3 in amino acids: CSAQSGAGELFF. The CDR3 coding sequence is TGCAGTGCCCAGTCGGGTGCCGGGGAGCTGTTTTTT.

The chain recombines TRBV2 with TRBJ1-6, with D perhaps matching TRBD1 (5 bases). CDR3 length: 15 residues. Germline V gene data show CDR1 as SNHLY and CDR2 as FYNNEI. Between the trimmed V and J ends, which lost 5 bases and 7 bases, there was a span of 15 bases. This CDR3 is CASSRVRVSNSPLHF. The DNA of the CDR3 is TGTGCCAGCAGTCGAGTCAGGGTTTCCAATTCACCCCTCCACTTT.

The chain combines TRBV29-1 with TRBJ2-5, with D maybe TRBD2 (7 bases). Per the germline V gene, CDR1 is SQVTM and CDR2 is ANQGSEA. The CDR3 loop spans 13 amino acids. V lost 7 bases and J 7 bases, leaving 19 bases between the germline ends. CDR3: CSGSGGAGGTQYF. CDR3 nucleotide sequence: TGCAGCGGAAGTGGGGGGGCCGGAGGGACCCAGTACTTC.

This rearrangement joins TRBV2 to TRBJ2-5, with 9 bases aligning to TRBD1. J was trimmed by 7 bases and V by 1 base; bases with no gene match: 4. The germline V gene has CDR1 SNHLY and CDR2 FYNNEI. The CDR3 covers 14 residues. The CDR3 DNA reads TGTGCCAGCAGTGAAGGGACAGGGGAAGGGACCCAGTACTTC. Its protein is CASSEGTGEGTQYF.

The V call is TRBV7-9, the J call TRBJ1-2; D not resolved. Germline CDR1 is SEHNR and CDR2 is FQNEAQ (reference sequence). The CDR3 contains 13 residues. V lost 5 bases to trimming and J lost 5 bases, with 12 bases between them. The CDR3, as DNA: TGTGCCAGCAGCCAGAGTTCCAGTTATGGCTACACCTTC. Its protein product is CASSQSSSYGYTF.

This clonotype came up many times. The J gene is TRBJ1-5, the V gene TRBV7-2; 9 bases line up with TRBD1. This CDR3 comprises 17 residues. After removal of 1 base from V and 0 bases from J, the junction contained 4 bases not matched to a gene. The germline CDR1 and CDR2 sequences are SGHTA and FQGNSA. In DNA form, the CDR3 reads TGTGCCAGCAGCTTAGTAGGGGGACAGGGTAGCAATCAGCCCCAGCATTTT. Its protein product is CASSLVGGQGSNQPQHF.

J is TRBJ1-6 and V is TRBV7-3, with D tentatively TRBD1 (5 bases). The CDR3 contains 13 residues. Germline V gene sequence: CDR1 SGHTA, CDR2 FQGTGA. V lost 6 bases and J 9 bases, leaving 12 bases between the germline ends. CDR3 loop: CASSLGDRSPLHF. The CDR3, as DNA: TGTGCCAGCAGTTTAGGGGATCGTTCACCCCTCCACTTT. Using reference TRBV7-3 and TRBJ1-6 for the parts outside the CDR3, the full variable domain is GAGVSQTPSNKVTEKGKYVELRCDPISGHTALYWYRQSLGQGPEFLIYFQGTGAADDSGLPNDRFFAVRPEGSVSTLKIQRTERGDSAVYLCASSLGDRSPLHFGNGTRLTVT.

This clonotype was seen more than once but under ten times. The rearrangement uses TRBV7-6 and TRBJ1-1; no firm D call. The CDR3 is 13 residues long. Germline lookup yields CDR1 SGHVS and CDR2 FNYEAQ. V shed 5 bases and J shed 4 bases, with 11 bases lying between them. CDR3 region: CASSPTGSTEAFF. DNA of the CDR3: TGTGCCAGCAGCCCCACGGGGAGCACTGAAGCTTTCTTT.

This clonotype has only one observation. This rearrangement joins TRBV2 to TRBJ2-3, with D hard to call. The J call may be mistaken, given a closer DNA end match to TRBJ2-5. CDR3 size: 11 residues. Germline values: CDR1 SNHLY, CDR2 FYNNEI. This chain's CDR3 is CASGGWETQYF. The CDR3 bases are TGTGCCAGCGGTGGGTGGGAGACCCAGTACTTC.

This chain uses TRBV5-4 with TRBJ2-7; 9 bases fit TRBD2. Unmatched junction bases numbered 5, after V lost 4 bases and J lost 9 bases. The CDR3 runs to 12 residues. Germline V gives CDR1 SGHNT, CDR2 YYREEE (reference sequence). The CDR3 DNA is TGTGCCAGCAGCCCCGGAGCGGGGGGGCAGTACTTC. Translation gives CASSPGAGGQYF.

This clonotype occurred once. V is TRBV14 and J is TRBJ1-6; weak D call: TRBD1 (6 bases). The CDR3 totals 13 residues. V shed 7 bases and J shed 7 bases, with 11 bases lying between them. Germline CDR1 and CDR2: SGHDN and FVKESK. The CDR3 reads CASNRDINSPLHF. CDR3 bases: TGTGCCAGCAACCGGGACATCAATTCACCCCTCCACTTT. Full variable domain (remainder filled in from reference TRBV14 and TRBJ1-6): EAGVTQFPSHSVIEKGQTVTLRCDPISGHDNLYWYRRVMGKEIKFLLHFVKESKQDESGMPNNRFLAERTGGTYSTLKVQPAELEDSGVYFCASNRDINSPLHFGNGTRLTVT.